This T cell receptor (beta chain) was recovered during a study of blood T cell repertoires in COVID-19. As for the study in general: The United States, Italy and Spain supplied acute and convalescent COVID-19 samples. PBMCs, B-cell-depleted T cells, or T cells were the source of the cDNA or gDNA that made up the material.

Original processing methods: Nucleated cell counts were estimated from reference gene primer amplification. TCRdb's copy holds only in-frame clones and misses some; the assay was immunoSEQ multiplex PCR. That table is the source of V, J and clone size, and D and trimming were worked out from the DNA. The sample has 200,000 to 250,000 clones; under 90% are singletons. From germline, CDR1 is MNHEY and CDR2 SMNVEV (reference sequence). The CDR3 extends over 15 amino acids. The V gene end was trimmed by 4 bases and the J gene end by 5 bases; junction bases not matched to a gene: 9. This TCR was recovered from a woman older than 75 with active or convalescent COVID-19. Sequences were obtained from peripheral blood. The V and J genes are TRBV27 and TRBJ1-1; 8 bases map to TRBD1. The CDR3 loop is CASSWTGNSGTEAFF. CDR3 coding DNA: TGTGCCAGCAGTTGGACAGGGAACAGCGGGACTGAAGCTTTCTTT.